A single sample gave rise to the 15 T cell receptor beta chains below, sequenced in a study of cytomegalovirus exposure and HLA in healthy donors. Sequencing used immunoSEQ multiplex PCR; TCRdb keeps in-frame clones, though not all of them. The table lists hundreds of thousands of clones, roughly 89% of them singletons. The sample consisted of PBMCs. The receptor set was obtained from a woman aged 18-29 years in good health and CMV-seronegative.

Only a few counts were recorded for this clone. The chain recombines TRBV5-1 with TRBJ2-7; no clear D. There are 13 residues in the CDR3. Germline values: CDR1 SGHRS, CDR2 YFSETQ. The V gene lost 4 bases and the J gene lost 4 bases, with 12 bases spanning the gap. The CDR3 sequence: CASSPRPGYEQYF. CDR3 DNA sequence: TGCGCCAGCAGCCCCCGGCCGGGTTACGAGCAGTACTTC.

This clone appeared once. The chain carries TRBV2 and TRBJ2-3; 7 nucleotides line up with TRBD2. Germline CDR1 and CDR2: SNHLY and FYNNEI. The CDR3 sequence is 15 residues long. The ends lost 7 bases at V and 2 bases at J; junction bases unmatched: 9. CDR3 sequence reads: CASMLSSGYTDTQYF. CDR3 coding DNA: TGTGCCAGCATGCTCTCTAGCGGATACACAGATACGCAGTATTTT.

The chain combines TRBV5-6 with TRBJ2-1, with TRBD1 identical over 8 bases. Germline V gives CDR1 SGHDT, CDR2 YYEEEE. The ends lost 2 bases at V and 6 bases at J; junction bases unmatched: 1. The CDR3 is 13 residues long. CDR3 in amino acids: CASSLTGGNEQFF. The CDR3 DNA reads as TGTGCCAGCAGCTTAACAGGGGGCAATGAGCAGTTCTTC.

The chain links TRBV6-1 to TRBJ2-7, with 7 bases lining up with TRBD1. CDR3 length: 12 amino acids. Germline CDR1 and CDR2: MNHNS and SASEGT. The junction had 4 bases not matched to a gene; V was cut back by 4 bases and J by 7 bases. The DNA of the CDR3 is TGTGCCAGCAGTGTAAGACAGGGAGAGCAGTACTTC. Its protein is CASSVRQGEQYF.

This sequence joins TRBV5-1 and TRBJ2-1; TRBD1 matches 7 bases. This CDR3 spans 17 amino acids. Germline values: CDR1 SGHRS, CDR2 YFSETQ. J gave up 0 bases and V 1 base, and 7 bases lay outside the gene matches. The CDR3 is CASSLYRQGHSYNEQFF. The CDR3 DNA follows: TGCGCCAGCAGCTTGTACAGACAGGGCCACTCCTACAATGAGCAGTTCTTC.

The CDR3 bases are TGTGCCAGCAGTCTTTGGGGCGGGAGCTCCTACGAGCAGTACTTC. This sequence encodes CASSLWGGSSYEQYF. The rearrangement joins TRBV27 to TRBJ2-7, with 7 bases aligning to TRBD2. The germline gives CDR1 MNHEY, CDR2 SMNVEV (reference sequence). The CDR3 consists of 15 residues. Trimming removed 5 bases from V and 0 bases from J; junction bases left unmatched: 7.

The chain employs TRBV28 and TRBJ1-5; 8 bases are a match to TRBD1. Unmatched junction bases numbered 8, after V lost 5 bases and J lost 5 bases. This CDR3 comprises 15 residues. The germline gives CDR1 MDHEN, CDR2 SYDVKM. The CDR3 protein is CASSPVRGPDQPQHF. CDR3 DNA: TGTGCCAGCAGTCCAGTCAGGGGGCCGGATCAGCCCCAGCATTTT. Together with reference TRBV28 and TRBJ1-5, the CDR3 gives the full variable domain: DVKVTQSSRYLVKRTGEKVFLECVQDMDHENMFWYRQDPGLGLRLIYFSYDVKMKEKGDIPEGYSVSREKKERFSLILESASTNQTSMYLCASSPVRGPDQPQHFGDGTRLSIL.

This clone occurred once. This chain links TRBV28 with TRBJ2-3; 9 bases match TRBD2. V gave up 5 bases and J gave up 5 bases; unmatched junction bases: 17. This CDR3 comprises 18 residues. From germline, CDR1 is MDHEN and CDR2 SYDVKM. The CDR3 protein is CASSGPIGGTSLKDTQYF. In DNA, the CDR3 is TGTGCCAGCAGTGGACCAATCGGCGGGACTAGCCTCAAAGATACGCAGTATTTT.

The chain employs TRBV6-5 and TRBJ1-2; D is undetermined. The CDR3 loop spans 14 amino acids. CDR1 is MNHEY, CDR2 SVGAGI, per germline. The V end was cut by 0 bases, the J end by 9 bases, with 14 bases between. The CDR3 DNA is TGTGCCAGCAGTTACTCGGCGGGGAGGAGGAGCTACACCTTC. Translation gives CASSYSAGRRSYTF.

This clone was seen a few times. The chain recombines TRBV6-6 with TRBJ1-2; 8 nucleotides align to TRBD1. This CDR3 is 14 amino acids long. Trimming took 8 bases from V and 3 from J; bases not matched to a gene: 8. The germline V gene has CDR1 MNHNY and CDR2 SVGAGI (reference sequence). The CDR3 loop is CASFGAGGYYGYTF. In nucleotides, the CDR3 is TGTGCCAGCTTCGGGGCAGGGGGCTACTATGGCTACACCTTC.

The V and J genes are TRBV29-1 and TRBJ1-3, with a tentative D call TRBD1 (5 bases). V shed 1 base and J shed 2 bases, with 9 bases lying between them. The CDR3 has 14 amino acids. The germline V gene has CDR1 SQVTM and CDR2 ANQGSEA. CDR3 sequence reads: CSVEVTGAGNTIYF. CDR3 nucleotides: TGCAGCGTTGAAGTGACGGGGGCTGGAAACACCATATATTTT.

This chain links TRBV29-1 with TRBJ2-1; 9 bases agree with TRBD1. V shed 7 bases and J 9 bases; nucleotides not matched to a gene: 7. Germline V lookup: CDR1 SQVTM, CDR2 ANQGSEA. The CDR3 runs 12 residues. CDR3 in DNA: TGCAGCGGAACACAGGGGGCGCCTGAGCAGTTCTTC. It specifies CSGTQGAPEQFF.

This clone was seen a single time. This chain connects TRBV2 to TRBJ1-4; 8 nucleotides align to TRBD1. J gave up 6 bases and V 3 bases, and 3 bases lay outside the gene matches. The CDR3 extends over 14 amino acids. Per germline, CDR1 SNHLY and CDR2 FYNNEI. CDR3 nucleotide sequence: TGTGCCAGCAGTGACGGACAGGGTGATGAAAAACTGTTTTTT. Residues: CASSDGQGDEKLFF. The full variable domain, with the rest looked up from reference TRBV2 and TRBJ1-4, is EPEVTQTPSHQVTQMGQEVILRCVPISNHLYFYWYRQILGQKVEFLVSFYNNEISEKSEIFDDQFSVERPDGSNFTLKIRSTKLEDSAMYFCASSDGQGDEKLFFGSGTQLSVL.

This clone was seen more than once but under ten times. This chain connects TRBV7-6 to TRBJ1-3; D ambiguous. The germline CDR1 and CDR2 sequences are SGHVS and FNYEAQ. The germline V and J ends were trimmed by 4 bases and 3 bases, with 16 bases remaining between them. The CDR3 is 16 amino acids. The CDR3, as DNA: TGTGCCAGCAGCTCGCCCTACGAGGGTAATGGAAACACCATATATTTT. This gives the protein CASSSPYEGNGNTIYF.

The chain combines TRBV28 with TRBJ1-1; maybe TRBD1 (6 bases). The CDR3 has 16 residues. Deletions cut 6 bases from V and 11 bases from J, with 28 bases between. Germline V gene sequence: CDR1 MDHEN, CDR2 SYDVKM. The CDR3 region is CASRPAQGHYPWNAFF. Here the CDR3 DNA reads TGTGCCAGCAGGCCGGCGCAGGGGCACTACCCCTGGAACGCTTTCTTT.